This T cell receptor beta chain was identified in a study of shared clonotypes between healthy human individuals. As for the study in general: A donor's plate count was three for CD4 naive and three for CD4 memory; CD8 naive had two and CD8 memory one. Whole-study results and caveats: Clonotype sharing across donors was expected to vary with sequencing depth.

Sorted-subset replicate PCRs used about 0.2 ug of genomic DNA. This amount corresponded to about 30,000 T cell genomes. Sequencing was performed with immunoSEQ multiplex PCR; in TCRdb, only in-frame clones are kept and a portion is missing. The table includes about 1.9 million clones, just under 95% detected once. A remark on this clone: Its target is not known.

Only CD45RO-negative cells positively selected for CCR7 counted as naive CD8 cells, so terminally differentiated effector memory CD45RA+ cells were excluded. Each donor was a Caucasian adult residing in Nashville, Tennessee. The sample taken for sequencing was naive CD8+ T cells from PBMCs. This TCR came from a man between 18 and 29 years old in good health. Some clones in this sample may be carry-over from other donors' samples.

The CDR3 sequence: CASSSAGGYEQYF. CDR3 in DNA: TGTGCCAGCAGCTCTGCCGGGGGATACGAGCAGTACTTC. The chain has TRBV7-3 and TRBJ2-7, with D perhaps matching TRBD2 (6 bases). Trimming removed 4 bases from V and 4 bases from J, with 11 bases in between. Germline-derived CDR1 and CDR2 are SGHTA and FQGTGA. The CDR3 length is 13 residues.